Each of the 14 T cell receptor beta chains below was sequenced from the same sample in a study of cytomegalovirus exposure and HLA in healthy donors. Primers for the PCR totalled 60 Vbeta and 13 Jbeta. TCRdb keeps only in-frame clones here, not all; method: immunoSEQ multiplex PCR. The sample lists tens of thousands of clones; less than 80% were seen once. The specimen sequenced was PBMCs. Source of these receptors: a man aged 60 to 69 in good health and CMV-seropositive.

As DNA, the CDR3 is TGTGCCAGCAGTTCGGGGACAGGGCAGCATTTT. It encodes CASSSGTGQHF. The chain uses TRBV6-1 and TRBJ1-5; TRBD1 agrees at 9 bases. Germline CDR1 MNHNS, CDR2 SASEGT. This CDR3 is 11 amino acids long. Trimming took 5 bases from V and 13 from J; bases not matched to a gene: 3.

The chain combines TRBV6-6 with TRBJ2-1; D is unresolved. Deletions cut 5 bases from V and 2 bases from J, with 10 bases between. The CDR3 covers 14 residues. From germline, CDR1 is MNHNY and CDR2 SVGAGI (reference sequence). CDR3 sequence: CASSPGRAYNEQFF. In nucleotides, the CDR3 is TGTGCCAGCAGTCCAGGTCGAGCCTACAATGAGCAGTTCTTC.

The V and J genes are TRBV6-1 and TRBJ1-4; 8 bases align to TRBD1. CDR3 length: 15 amino acids. Trimming cost V 3 bases and J 5 bases; bases outside gene matches: 5. Germline V CDR1 and CDR2: MNHNS, SASEGT. CDR3 sequence: CASSEWAGGNEKLFF. CDR3 nucleotides: TGTGCCAGCAGTGAGTGGGCAGGGGGCAATGAAAAACTGTTTTTT.

This clone has just a few counts. CDR3 nucleotides: TGTGCCAGCAATGGACAGGGGACCTACGAGCAGTACTTC. Amino acid sequence: CASNGQGTYEQYF. The gene calls are TRBV6-1 and TRBJ2-7, with 9 nucleotides matching TRBD1. The CDR3 covers 13 residues. Looked up from germline, CDR1 is MNHNS and CDR2 is SASEGT. V lost 7 bases to trimming and J lost 2 bases; unmatched junction nucleotides: 3.

V gene TRBV29-1 combines with J gene TRBJ2-3; TRBD2 agrees at 11 bases. CDR3 size: 15 residues. CDR1 SQVTM and CDR2 ANQGSEA come from the germline V gene. V shed 5 bases and J 5 bases; nucleotides not matched to a gene: 9. CDR3 amino acids: CSVRGLAGGIDTQYF. CDR3 coding DNA: TGCAGCGTTCGAGGACTAGCGGGCGGGATAGATACGCAGTATTTT.

DNA for the CDR3: TGCGCCAGCAGTTTCGGGACAGGGGGCAATCAGCCCCAGCATTTT. It yields the protein CASSFGTGGNQPQHF. The chain recombines TRBV10-2 with TRBJ1-5; TRBD1 matches at 10 bases. The V segment lost 5 bases and the J segment 2 bases; nucleotides outside the gene matches: 3. Germline V gene sequence: CDR1 WSHSY, CDR2 SAAADI. This CDR3 region has 15 residues.

The chain combines TRBV20-1 with TRBJ1-1, with 7 bases lining up with TRBD1. The CDR3 loop spans 11 amino acids. Germline values: CDR1 DFQATT, CDR2 SNEGSKA (reference sequence). V trimming: 6 bases; J trimming: 6 bases; junction bases outside the gene matches: 4. CDR3 amino acids: CSATTGPEAFF. The CDR3 DNA sequence: TGCAGTGCGACGACAGGGCCTGAAGCTTTCTTT.

The CDR3 protein is CASSGSGTSGSRARGNEQFF. CDR3 nucleotide sequence: TGTGCCAGCAGCGGTTCCGGGACTAGCGGGAGTAGGGCTAGGGGCAATGAGCAGTTCTTC. The chain couples TRBV9 to TRBJ2-1; TRBD2 aligns across 14 bases. The trim removed 3 bases at V and 6 bases at J, leaving 17 bases unmatched. The germline V gene has CDR1 SGDLS and CDR2 YYNGEE. The CDR3 loop spans 20 amino acids.

For this clone: Relative to the germline gene, one junction end is altered; a read error may explain this. The chain uses TRBV6-5 and TRBJ2-4, with 9 bases fitting TRBD1. Germline V gene sequence: CDR1 MNHEY, CDR2 SVGAGI. CDR3 size: 14 residues. Here the CDR3 reads CASSRDRDRNSQYF. CDR3 sequence (DNA): TGTGCCAGCAGCCGGGACAGGGATCGAAACAGTCAGTACTTC.

This clone was detected a few times. The rearrangement joins TRBV9 to TRBJ2-3; possibly TRBD2 for D (5 bases). Per germline, CDR1 SGDLS and CDR2 YYNGEE. The CDR3 runs to 14 residues. Between the trimmed V and J ends, which lost 4 bases and 2 bases, there was a span of 11 bases. CDR3 in DNA: TGTGCCAGCAGCCCCGGACTTACCACAGATACGCAGTATTTT. Residues: CASSPGLTTDTQYF.

The V call is TRBV28, the J call TRBJ1-6, with a tentative D call TRBD1 (5 bases). Germline lookup yields CDR1 MDHEN and CDR2 SYDVKM. This CDR3 has 14 amino acids. V was clipped by 7 bases and J by 5 bases, with 12 bases between them. The CDR3 here is CASTLRQNNSPLHF. As DNA, the CDR3 is TGTGCCAGCACCTTGAGACAGAATAATTCACCCCTCCACTTT. The entire variable domain, with the rest obtained from reference TRBV28 and TRBJ1-6, is as follows: DVKVTQSSRYLVKRTGEKVFLECVQDMDHENMFWYRQDPGLGLRLIYFSYDVKMKEKGDIPEGYSVSREKKERFSLILESASTNQTSMYLCASTLRQNNSPLHFGNGTRLTVT.

This chain uses TRBV5-4 with TRBJ2-5, with TRBD1 matching over 10 bases. The closer fit of TRBJ2-7 to the DNA end suggests the J call may be wrong. Germline V lookup: CDR1 SGHNT, CDR2 YYREEE (reference sequence). This CDR3 region has 14 residues. The CDR3 region is CASSLDGDRGEQYF. The CDR3 coding sequence is TGTGCCAGCAGCTTGGACGGGGACAGGGGCGAGCAGTACTTC.

The chain employs TRBV5-1 and TRBJ2-3, with D uncertain. Germline V lookup: CDR1 SGHRS, CDR2 YFSETQ. Between the trimmed V and J ends, which lost 0 bases and 9 bases, there was a span of 14 bases. This CDR3 region has 14 residues. CDR3 amino acids: CASSLDPSVGTQYF. The DNA of the CDR3 is TGCGCCAGCAGCTTGGATCCCTCCGTCGGGACGCAGTATTTT.

J is TRBJ1-1 and V is TRBV28; D possibly corresponds to TRBD1 (6 bases). This CDR3 comprises 14 residues. V dropped 4 bases and J dropped 2 bases, with 11 bases sitting between them. The germline V gene encodes CDR1 MDHEN and CDR2 SYDVKM. CDR3 in DNA: TGTGCCAGCAGTTCACAGGGAGTAAACACTGAAGCTTTCTTT. Its protein is CASSSQGVNTEAFF.